This TCR beta chain was captured in a study of cytomegalovirus exposure and HLA in healthy donors. Assay used: immunoSEQ multiplex PCR; TCRdb lists only in-frame clones, some missing. The sample shows 150,000 to 200,000 clones, 70% to 90% of them seen only once. The V and J ends lost 2 bases and 8 bases, in that order; junction bases with no gene match: 0. The CDR3 contains 12 residues. Germline loops: CDR1 MNHNY, CDR2 SVGAGI (reference sequence). The gene calls are TRBV6-6 and TRBJ2-4; 7 bases map to TRBD1. This clonotype originated in a woman aged 30 to 39 in good health and CMV-seronegative. The specimen was PBMCs. The CDR3 is CASSYQGDIQYF. CDR3 sequence (DNA): TGTGCCAGCAGTTACCAGGGGGACATTCAGTACTTC.